This TCR beta chain comes out of a study of OX40 agonist ivuxolimab in advanced cancers. At the level of the study: Every 2 weeks, ivuxolimab was infused into the patients intravenously at between 0.01 and 10 mg/kg.

Autoimmune disease history or systemic immunosuppression meant exclusion. This clone appeared a single time. Libraries were prepared by immunoSEQ multiplex PCR; TCRdb keeps only in-frame clonotypes and omits some of them. Here the sample spans 15,000 to 20,000 clones, 55% to 75% being singletons. The CDR3 runs to 15 residues. Germline V gene data show CDR1 as SSHAT and CDR2 as FNYEAQ (reference sequence). Between the trimmed V and J ends, which lost 1 base and 4 bases, there was a span of 13 bases. This receptor was taken from an adult with an advanced solid tumor such as melanoma, head and neck, liver or kidney cancer. The material sequenced was CD4+ or CD8+ T cells sorted from blood, taken in a trial of the OX40 agonist ivuxolimab. The chain is built from TRBV7-7 and TRBJ1-2; weak D call: TRBD1 (5 bases). CDR3 residues: CASSLEGTGFYGYTF. The DNA of the CDR3 is TGTGCCAGCAGCTTAGAGGGCACAGGATTCTATGGCTACACCTTC. The variable domain in full, with the rest retrieved from reference TRBV7-7 and TRBJ1-2, is GAGVSQSPRYKVTKRGQDVTLRCDPISSHATLYWYQQALGQGPEFLTYFNYEAQPDKSGLPSDRFSAERPEGSISTLTIQRTEQRDSAMYRCASSLEGTGFYGYTFGSGTRLTVV.